This T cell receptor (beta chain) was found in a study of shared T cell receptors in the human thymus. Some clones are missing from TCRdb's copy, which holds only in-frame ones; the method was immunoSEQ multiplex PCR. The sample lists about 660,000 clones, about 89% seen once, with roughly 0.0089% in the top ten. Germline assignment: CDR1 MNHEY and CDR2 SVGAGI. V shed 4 bases and J 4 bases; nucleotides not matched to a gene: 7. There are 16 residues in the CDR3. Another study also made use of these data, one on human thymus T cells. That investigation notes: Corrective surgery for congenital heart defects was being performed on the healthy Finnish infants who were the donors. The source of the thymus tissue was resections taken during corrective heart surgery. V and J genes seemed to be used with bias in thymic and blood repertoires. Unrelated individuals reportedly shared highly overlapping thymic TCR repertoires.

Sequenced: thymocytes. The sequence was obtained from a boy under two years old with a congenital heart defect. The rearrangement links TRBV6-5 to TRBJ2-7; 13 bases are a match to TRBD2. CDR3 nucleotide sequence: TGTGCCAGCAGTTTAGGACTAGCGGGGGTCGGTTACGAGCAGTACTTC. It is translated as CASSLGLAGVGYEQYF.